This T cell receptor (beta chain) was documented in a study of OX40 agonist ivuxolimab in advanced cancers. Trimming pared 2 bases from V and 2 bases from J, leaving 18 bases between. The V gene's germline CDR1 is MNHNS and CDR2 SASEGT. The CDR3 runs to 17 residues. Some clones are missing from TCRdb's copy, which holds only in-frame ones; the method was immunoSEQ multiplex PCR. The sample contains 25,000 to 35,000 clones, roughly 82% of which appear only once. Study observations and caveats: There was clonal expansion of CD4+ and CD8+ blood T cells by week 6 at 0.1 to 3.0 mg/kg.

By share of the sample, this clone is medium-sized. The antigen is not known. Here the sequenced sample was CD4+ or CD8+ T cells sorted from blood, taken in a trial of the OX40 agonist ivuxolimab. The genes are TRBV6-1 and TRBJ1-2; D gene unclear. This receptor was taken from an adult with an advanced solid tumor such as melanoma, head and neck, liver or kidney cancer. The CDR3 DNA reads as TGTGCCAGCAGTGAAACCTACGGCCTCACTTCGAACTATGGCTACACCTTC. Encoded protein: CASSETYGLTSNYGYTF.